This entry lists 10 T cell receptor beta chains sequenced from one sample in a study of OX40 agonist ivuxolimab in advanced cancers. Repertoires were generated with immunoSEQ multiplex PCR, while TCRdb's copy carries only in-frame clones and drops some. The repertoire holds about 60,000 clones, roughly 84% seen once, with 0.7% in the top ten. The sequences come from CD4+ or CD8+ T cells sorted from blood, collected in a trial of the OX40 agonist ivuxolimab. These receptors all come from an adult with an advanced solid tumor such as melanoma, head and neck, liver or kidney cancer.

This clone was recorded a few times. The rearrangement joins TRBV6-4 to TRBJ2-2; 11 positions match TRBD1. The germline gives CDR1 MRHNA, CDR2 SNTAGT. V lost 7 bases, J lost 4 bases, and 2 bases stayed unmatched. The CDR3 covers 14 residues. The CDR3 DNA follows: TGTGCCAGCACCGGGACAGGGGGCACCGGGGAGCTGTTTTTT. Its translation is CASTGTGGTGELFF.

The chain employs TRBV9 and TRBJ1-2; 7 nucleotides align to TRBD1. Trimming cost V 0 bases and J 8 bases; bases outside gene matches: 4. CDR3 length equals 13 residues. Germline-derived CDR1 and CDR2 are SGDLS and YYNGEE. The CDR3 here is CASSVASGGGYTF. The CDR3 DNA follows: TGTGCCAGCAGCGTAGCGTCAGGGGGAGGCTACACCTTC.

This chain links TRBV4-1 with TRBJ2-7; D is tentatively TRBD1 or TRBD2 (6 bases each). Germline CDR1 MGHRA, CDR2 YSYEKL. With 0 bases removed from V and 3 bases from J, the gap between germline ends came to 15 bases. The CDR3 covers 16 residues. DNA for the CDR3: TGCGCCAGCAGCCAAGAAAGGGGGGACCAAAACTACGAGCAGTACTTC. It specifies CASSQERGDQNYEQYF.

This clone showed up just a few times. The chain recombines TRBV9 with TRBJ1-4, with TRBD1 identical over 7 bases. The CDR3 loop spans 15 amino acids. CDR1 is SGDLS, CDR2 YYNGEE, per germline. The ends lost 4 bases at V and 7 bases at J; junction bases unmatched: 10. The CDR3, as DNA: TGTGCCAGCAGCCTAGGACAGGACCGAATTGAAAAACTGTTTTTT. Its protein is CASSLGQDRIEKLFF.

The V and J genes are TRBV6-1 and TRBJ1-2; 10 nucleotides line up with TRBD1. CDR1 MNHNS and CDR2 SASEGT come from the germline V gene. The trim removed 6 bases at V and 8 bases at J, leaving 3 bases unmatched. The CDR3 length is 12 residues. The CDR3 sequence: CASRTGGVGYTF. The CDR3 DNA reads as TGTGCCAGCAGGACAGGGGGCGTGGGCTACACCTTC.

This sequence joins TRBV6-5 and TRBJ1-1; D is undetermined. The germline V and J ends were trimmed by 8 bases and 0 bases, with 10 bases remaining between them. The CDR3 totals 13 residues. Germline lookup yields CDR1 MNHEY and CDR2 SVGAGI. The CDR3 nucleotides are TGTGCCAGCGGGAAGAGGGTGAACACTGAAGCTTTCTTT. This sequence encodes CASGKRVNTEAFF.

The V and J genes are TRBV5-4 and TRBJ2-1; 8 positions agree with TRBD2. Unmatched junction bases numbered 14, after V lost 3 bases and J lost 9 bases. From germline, CDR1 is SGHNT and CDR2 YYREEE (reference sequence). The CDR3 has 16 residues. CDR3 nucleotide sequence: TGTGCCAGCAGCTCCTCCGGGACTAGGAGTCTAGGTGAGCAGTTCTTC. This encodes CASSSSGTRSLGEQFF.

The V call is TRBV18, the J call TRBJ2-2; 8 bases fit TRBD1. This CDR3 has 17 amino acids. The V segment lost 1 base and the J segment 7 bases; nucleotides outside the gene matches: 11. Germline CDR1 is KGHSH and CDR2 is LQKENI. CDR3 loop: CASSPLPRTGFGGELFF. DNA for the CDR3: TGTGCCAGCTCACCACTGCCCCGGACAGGGTTCGGCGGGGAGCTGTTTTTT.

The chain recombines TRBV2 with TRBJ2-7; D uncertain. V was cut by 8 bases and J by 5 bases, with 13 bases left in between. The CDR3 consists of 12 residues. Germline lookup yields CDR1 SNHLY and CDR2 FYNNEI. CDR3 DNA: TGTGCCAGCGCGATGGAGCATGACGAGCAGTACTTC. Amino acid sequence: CASAMEHDEQYF.

The CDR3 loop reads CASSLRDRGSSTEAFF. CDR3 in DNA: TGTGCCAGCAGTCTCCGGGACAGGGGGAGTAGCACTGAAGCTTTCTTT. The rearrangement joins TRBV6-6 to TRBJ1-1; TRBD1 aligns across 11 bases. The J segment lost 4 bases and the V segment lost 5 bases, leaving 9 bases of the junction unmatched. The CDR3 totals 16 residues. Germline V lookup: CDR1 MNHNY, CDR2 SVGAGI (reference sequence).